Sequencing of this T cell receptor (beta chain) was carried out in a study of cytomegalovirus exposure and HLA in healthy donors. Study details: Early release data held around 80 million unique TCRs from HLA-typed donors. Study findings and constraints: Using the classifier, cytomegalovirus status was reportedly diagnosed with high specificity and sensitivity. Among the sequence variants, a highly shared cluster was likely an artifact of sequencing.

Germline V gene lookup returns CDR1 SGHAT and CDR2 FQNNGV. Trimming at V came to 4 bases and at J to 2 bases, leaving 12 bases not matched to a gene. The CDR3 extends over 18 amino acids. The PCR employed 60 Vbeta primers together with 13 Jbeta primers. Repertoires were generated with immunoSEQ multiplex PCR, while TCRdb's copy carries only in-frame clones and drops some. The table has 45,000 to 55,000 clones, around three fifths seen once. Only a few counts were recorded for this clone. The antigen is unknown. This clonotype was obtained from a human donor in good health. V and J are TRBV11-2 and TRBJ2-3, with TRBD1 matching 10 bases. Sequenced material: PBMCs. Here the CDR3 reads CASSSRDRGLGNTDTQYF. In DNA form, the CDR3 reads TGTGCCAGCAGCTCCCGGGACAGGGGTTTAGGAAACACAGATACGCAGTATTTT.